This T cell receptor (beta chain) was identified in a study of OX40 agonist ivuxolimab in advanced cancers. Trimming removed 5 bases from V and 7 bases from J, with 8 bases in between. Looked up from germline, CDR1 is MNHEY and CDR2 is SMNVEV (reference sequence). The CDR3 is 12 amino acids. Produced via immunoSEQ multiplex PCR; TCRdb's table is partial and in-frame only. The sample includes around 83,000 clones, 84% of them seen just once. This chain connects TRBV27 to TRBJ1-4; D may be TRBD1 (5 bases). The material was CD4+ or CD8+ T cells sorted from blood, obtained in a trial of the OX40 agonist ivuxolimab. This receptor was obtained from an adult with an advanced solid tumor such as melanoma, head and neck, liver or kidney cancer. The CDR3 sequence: CASSTGPEKLFF. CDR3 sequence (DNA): TGTGCCAGCAGTACGGGGCCTGAAAAACTGTTTTTT.